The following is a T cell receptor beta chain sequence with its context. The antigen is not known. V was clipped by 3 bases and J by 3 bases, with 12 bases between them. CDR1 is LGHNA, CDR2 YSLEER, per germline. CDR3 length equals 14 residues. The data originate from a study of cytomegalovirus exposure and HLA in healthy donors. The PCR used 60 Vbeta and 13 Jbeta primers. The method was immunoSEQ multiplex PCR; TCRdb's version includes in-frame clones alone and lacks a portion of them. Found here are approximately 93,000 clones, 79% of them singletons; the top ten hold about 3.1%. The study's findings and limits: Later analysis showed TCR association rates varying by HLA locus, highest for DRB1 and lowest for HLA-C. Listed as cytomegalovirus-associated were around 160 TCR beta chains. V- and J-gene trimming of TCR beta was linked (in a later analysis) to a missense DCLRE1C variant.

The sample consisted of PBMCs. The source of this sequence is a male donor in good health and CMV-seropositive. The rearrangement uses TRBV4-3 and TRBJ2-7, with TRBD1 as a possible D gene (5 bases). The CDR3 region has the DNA TGCGCCAGCAGCCAGGACACTAACGGCTACGAGCAGTACTTC. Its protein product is CASSQDTNGYEQYF.